Each of the 24 T cell receptor beta chains below was sequenced from the same sample in a study of CD8 T cells in ankylosing spondylitis. TCRdb re-analysed the 5' RACE reads in MiXCR, keeping a single row per CDR3 protein. The table records around 150,000 distinct CDR3 sequences, roughly 44% of them present only once. The specimen was synovial fluid, either unsorted or a sorted T cell fraction (not recorded which). The receptors shown here come from a male donor with ankylosing spondylitis.

The V call is TRBV10-3, the J call TRBJ2-3; 9 bases fit TRBD1. Germline assignment: CDR1 ENHRY and CDR2 SYGVKD. The V gene end was trimmed by 4 bases and the J gene end by 7 bases; junction bases not matched to a gene: 3. CDR3 length: 13 residues. CDR3 bases: TGTGCCATCAGTGTGGACAGGGGAAATACGCAGTATTTT. This codes for CAISVDRGNTQYF.

This chain uses TRBV2 with TRBJ1-5; TRBD1 matches at 10 bases. After removal of 4 bases from V and 8 bases from J, the junction contained 11 bases not matched to a gene. The CDR3 covers 16 residues. Germline values: CDR1 SNHLY, CDR2 FYNNEI. The CDR3 loop reads CASSVFVDRGQEPQHF. The CDR3 DNA reads TGTGCCAGCAGTGTCTTCGTTGACAGGGGGCAGGAGCCCCAGCATTTT.

Ten or more counts support this clonotype. V gene TRBV2 combines with J gene TRBJ1-3; D not certain. Germline CDR1 and CDR2: SNHLY and FYNNEI. Trimming took 10 bases from V and 0 from J, leaving 13 bases between them. The CDR3 totals 14 residues. The CDR3 bases are TGTGCCACCCCGGACCCGAGCTCTGGAAACACCATATATTTT. Encoded protein: CATPDPSSGNTIYF.

The chain is built from TRBV29-1 and TRBJ1-2; tentative D call: TRBD1 (6 bases). Germline V lookup: CDR1 SQVTM, CDR2 ANQGSEA. Trimming removed 5 bases at V and 4 bases at J, with 23 bases between. The CDR3 is made up of 16 amino acids. CDR3 sequence: CSVLGRTEDLSYGYTF. CDR3 DNA: TGCAGCGTTCTCGGGAGGACAGAAGATTTGAGCTATGGCTACACCTTC. The entire variable domain, with the rest obtained from reference TRBV29-1 and TRBJ1-2, is as follows: SAVISQKPSRDICQRGTSLTIQCQVDSQVTMMFWYRQQPGQSLTLIATANQGSEATYESGFVIDKFPISRPNLTFSTLTVSNMSPEDSSIYLCSVLGRTEDLSYGYTFGSGTRLTVV.

This rearrangement joins TRBV11-1 to TRBJ2-3; the match to TRBD2 covers 9 bases. Germline V gives CDR1 SGHAT, CDR2 FQDESV (reference sequence). This CDR3 is 18 amino acids long. J lost 2 bases, V lost 5 bases, and 14 bases had no gene match. CDR3 nucleotide sequence: TGTGCCAGCAGCACCCTTCCCCCCAGCGGGGGGAACACAGATACGCAGTATTTT. This gives the protein CASSTLPPSGGNTDTQYF.

The rearrangement uses TRBV6-2 or TRBV6-3 and TRBJ2-1, with 11 bases aligning to TRBD2. CDR1 is MNHEY and CDR2 is SVGEGT in the germline V gene. The J segment lost 5 bases and the V segment lost 8 bases, leaving 8 bases of the junction unmatched. The CDR3 covers 15 residues. The CDR3 reads CASHTGTSGHNEQFF. In nucleotides, the CDR3 is TGTGCCAGCCACACCGGGACTAGCGGCCACAATGAGCAGTTCTTC.

The CDR3 region is CASSTGVLRDEQYF. In DNA, the CDR3 is TGTGCCAGCAGTACCGGGGTCCTCCGGGACGAGCAGTACTTC. The rearrangement links TRBV6-1 to TRBJ2-7, with D tentatively TRBD2 (5 bases). The V gene's germline CDR1 is MNHNS and CDR2 SASEGT. CDR3 length: 14 amino acids. V shed 5 bases and J shed 5 bases, with 16 bases lying between them.

The gene calls are TRBV7-9 and TRBJ1-6; D not certain. The germline V and J ends were trimmed by 4 bases and 8 bases, with 12 bases remaining between them. The CDR3 has 14 residues. Germline lookup yields CDR1 SEHNR and CDR2 FQNEAQ (reference sequence). The CDR3: CASSSDGFYSPLHF. For the CDR3, the DNA is TGTGCCAGCAGCTCGGACGGCTTTTATTCACCCCTCCACTTT.

This clonotype has a handful of counts. The chain joins TRBV5-1 to TRBJ1-2; no clear D. Germline V gene lookup returns CDR1 SGHRS and CDR2 YFSETQ. V lost 4 bases and J 0 bases, leaving 16 bases between the germline ends. There are 16 residues in the CDR3. The CDR3 region is CASSPLPGSPNYGYTF. The CDR3 DNA reads TGCGCCAGCAGCCCACTCCCCGGGTCCCCTAACTATGGCTACACCTTC.

This clonotype was observed a handful of times. The chain has TRBV28 and TRBJ1-2; D is perhaps TRBD1 (5 bases). Trimming removed 3 bases at V and 8 bases at J, with 13 bases between. The CDR3 has 13 residues. Germline V lookup: CDR1 MDHEN, CDR2 SYDVKM. DNA for the CDR3: TGTGCCAGCAGTTTTAAGGGGTTTTTCGGCTACACCTTC. This translates into CASSFKGFFGYTF.

This clonotype has just a few counts. V gene TRBV10-2 combines with J gene TRBJ2-7; TRBD1 agrees at 11 bases. The germline V gene has CDR1 WSHSY and CDR2 SAAADI. CDR3 length: 17 amino acids. Trimming removed 3 bases from V and 3 bases from J; junction bases left unmatched: 10. CDR3 DNA sequence: TGCGCCAGCAGTGAATGGGACAGGGGGGAAAATCTCTACGAGCAGTACTTC. Translating it yields CASSEWDRGENLYEQYF.

V gene TRBV5-1 combines with J gene TRBJ2-3; D ambiguous. The germline V and J ends were trimmed by 2 bases and 0 bases, with 10 bases remaining between them. The CDR3 contains 15 residues. CDR1 and CDR2 (germline): SGHRS, YFSETQ. CDR3 bases: TGCGCCAGCAGCTTTTTGGTACTTAGCACAGATACGCAGTATTTT. Its translation: CASSFLVLSTDTQYF.

The chain uses TRBV7-2 and TRBJ2-7; 7 bases map to TRBD1. V was pared by 2 bases and J by 2 bases, with 6 bases of the junction left unmatched. Germline V lookup: CDR1 SGHTA, CDR2 FQGNSA. CDR3 length: 15 residues. The CDR3 reads CASSLKTGPPYEQYF. CDR3 nucleotides: TGTGCCAGCAGCTTAAAGACAGGGCCACCCTACGAGCAGTACTTC.

The chain employs TRBV15 and TRBJ2-3; D remains unclear. The germline CDR1 and CDR2 sequences are LNHNV and YYDKDF (reference sequence). This CDR3 region has 15 residues. Trimming cost V 0 bases and J 2 bases, with 9 bases left between them. The DNA of the CDR3 is TGTGCCACCAGCAGAGAGGGGTACCACACAGATACGCAGTATTTT. Translating it yields CATSREGYHTDTQYF.

This clonotype was counted many times. This chain uses TRBV6-2 or TRBV6-3 with TRBJ1-1; 9 positions match TRBD1. This CDR3 contains 17 residues. Trimming removed 5 bases from V and 0 bases from J; junction bases left unmatched: 10. The V gene's germline CDR1 is MNHEY and CDR2 SVGEGT. The CDR3 nucleotides are TGTGCCAGCAGTACTTCCGGGACAGGGCTGTTGAACACTGAAGCTTTCTTT. This encodes CASSTSGTGLLNTEAFF.

The J gene is TRBJ2-1, the V gene TRBV2; TRBD2 aligns across 7 bases. This CDR3 is 15 amino acids long. Germline lookup yields CDR1 SNHLY and CDR2 FYNNEI. Trimming took 0 bases from V and 2 from J; bases not matched to a gene: 1. CDR3 region: CASSEAGGPYNEQFF. The CDR3 DNA reads as TGTGCCAGCAGTGAAGCGGGAGGGCCCTACAATGAGCAGTTCTTC. Full variable domain (missing parts from reference TRBV2 and TRBJ2-1): EPEVTQTPSHQVTQMGQEVILRCVPISNHLYFYWYRQILGQKVEFLVSFYNNEISEKSEIFDDQFSVERPDGSNFTLKIRSTKLEDSAMYFCASSEAGGPYNEQFFGPGTRLTVL.

The J gene is TRBJ2-1, the V gene TRBV28; D is possibly TRBD2 (5 bases). V gave up 6 bases and J gave up 5 bases, with 20 bases separating them. CDR1 MDHEN and CDR2 SYDVKM come from the germline V gene. This CDR3 has 16 residues. CDR3 sequence: CASSPAQDLRDNEQFF. DNA of the CDR3: TGTGCCAGCAGCCCCGCCCAGGACCTGAGGGACAATGAGCAGTTCTTC.

V and J are TRBV5-1 and TRBJ2-2; TRBD2 matches at 12 bases. Losses at the gene ends were 0 bases for V and 4 bases for J; bases not matched to a gene: 4. Germline V gives CDR1 SGHRS, CDR2 YFSETQ. The CDR3 runs 17 residues. CDR3 DNA sequence: TGCGCCAGCAGCTTGGCCCCTAGCGGGGGGGGCACCGGGGAGCTGTTTTTT. Protein: CASSLAPSGGGTGELFF.

This clonotype was seen a few times. V usage is TRBV4-3 and J usage is TRBJ2-1; 7 bases map to TRBD2. With V trimmed by 1 base and J by 8 bases, 11 bases remained unmatched. CDR1 LGHNA and CDR2 YSLEER come from the germline V gene. The CDR3 has 16 residues. The CDR3 region has the DNA TGCGCCAGCAGCCAAGGGTCTAGCGGAGGGGCCTATGAGCAGTTCTTC. This translates into CASSQGSSGGAYEQFF.

The table lists this clonotype with a few counts. This chain links TRBV11-1 with TRBJ2-2, with D hard to call. The CDR3 has 18 residues. Germline CDR1 reads SGHAT; CDR2 reads FQDESV (reference sequence). V lost 6 bases to trimming and J lost 5 bases, with 25 bases between them. This chain's CDR3 is CASRSLSGHTEKTGELFF. As DNA, the CDR3 is TGTGCCAGCAGGTCGCTAAGTGGGCATACAGAGAAGACCGGGGAGCTGTTTTTT.

The CDR3 region has the DNA TGTGCCAGCAGCAAATTGGCCGAGGACAGGGTTCAGCCCCAGCATTTT. It codes for CASSKLAEDRVQPQHF. The chain couples TRBV21-1 to TRBJ1-5; the table's D call TRBD1 went unverified against the DNA. TRBV21-1 is termed a pseudogene. This CDR3 is built from 16 residues.

About this clonotype itself: This may arise from a read error, as a much more abundant clone is one base away. Since the CDR3 does not end with the conserved phenylalanine or tryptophan, this likely comes from a read error. This chain joins TRBV20-1 and TRBJ2-5; 11 nucleotides match TRBD2. The CDR3 runs 15 residues. The ends lost 6 bases at V and 4 bases at J; junction bases unmatched: 10. Germline loops: CDR1 DFQATT, CDR2 SNEGSKA (reference sequence). The CDR3 reads CSADLSGGAIETQYY. The DNA for the CDR3 is TGCAGTGCGGACCTTAGCGGGGGGGCCATAGAGACCCAGTACTAC.

The table lists this clonotype with a few counts. This rearrangement joins TRBV12-3 or TRBV12-4 to TRBJ2-1, with TRBD1 identical over 7 bases. V was pared by 6 bases and J by 5 bases, with 10 bases of the junction left unmatched. CDR3 length: 15 residues. DNA for the CDR3: TGTGCCAGCAGCCAATCGGGACAGAATCACAATGAGCAGTTCTTC. This sequence encodes CASSQSGQNHNEQFF.

The chain carries TRBV9 and TRBJ1-2, with D hard to call. CDR1 SGDLS and CDR2 YYNGEE come from the germline V gene. Trimming removed 1 base at V and 4 bases at J, with 20 bases between. This CDR3 region has 17 residues. CDR3: CASSVLPTPKGTYGYTF. CDR3 nucleotide sequence: TGTGCCAGCAGCGTACTCCCCACCCCCAAGGGTACCTATGGCTACACCTTC. The variable domain in full, with the rest retrieved from reference TRBV9 and TRBJ1-2, is DSGVTQTPKHLITATGQRVTLRCSPRSGDLSVYWYQQSLDQGLQFLIQYYNGEERAKGNILERFSAQQFPDLHSELNLSSLELGDSALYFCASSVLPTPKGTYGYTFGSGTRLTVV.